One and the same sample provided the 13 T cell receptor beta chains below, sequenced in a study of blood T cell repertoires in COVID-19. Measured with immunoSEQ multiplex PCR; TCRdb has only the in-frame clones, and not every one. The table records about 280,000 clones, roughly 89% of them present only once. The sequenced sample consisted of peripheral blood. These receptors came from a man aged 35 to 55 with acute or convalescent COVID-19.

The rearrangement links TRBV5-1 to TRBJ2-2; 8 bases line up with TRBD2. The junction had 8 bases not matched to a gene; V was cut back by 0 bases and J by 1 base. Germline V lookup: CDR1 SGHRS, CDR2 YFSETQ. This CDR3 is built from 18 residues. This CDR3 reads CASSLGERGLVNTGELFF. CDR3 coding DNA: TGCGCCAGCAGCTTGGGGGAGCGGGGGCTGGTGAACACCGGGGAGCTGTTTTTT.

The rearrangement joins TRBV20-1 to TRBJ1-1; D is undetermined. CDR3 length equals 11 residues. CDR1 and CDR2 (germline): DFQATT, SNEGSKA (reference sequence). Deletions cut 2 bases from V and 8 bases from J, with 9 bases between. The CDR3 loop is CSARRVNEAFF. The CDR3 nucleotides read TGCAGTGCTAGACGGGTTAACGAAGCTTTCTTT.

The J gene is TRBJ2-7, the V gene TRBV9; 8 positions match TRBD2. CDR1 SGDLS and CDR2 YYNGEE come from the germline V gene. J gave up 4 bases and V 2 bases, and 5 bases lay outside the gene matches. CDR3 size: 14 residues. The CDR3 sequence: CASSVDGGAYEQYF. The DNA for the CDR3 is TGTGCCAGCAGCGTCGACGGGGGGGCGTACGAGCAGTACTTC.

V gene TRBV7-6 combines with J gene TRBJ2-3, with D perhaps TRBD2 (5 bases). Trimming took off 1 base at V and 2 bases at J, with 7 bases between the two ends. CDR3 length: 14 amino acids. CDR1 is SGHVS, CDR2 FNYEAQ, per germline. CDR3 sequence reads: CASSLGGATDTQYF. CDR3 in DNA: TGTGCCAGCAGCTTAGGGGGAGCCACAGATACGCAGTATTTT.

In nucleotides, the CDR3 is TGTGCCAGCAGCGCGATCCGGGACAGAGACGAGCAGTACTTC. Residues: CASSAIRDRDEQYF. The chain combines TRBV6-2 or TRBV6-3 with TRBJ2-7; TRBD1 matches at 7 bases. The germline V gene encodes CDR1 MNHEY and CDR2 SVGEGT. With 6 bases clipped from V and 5 bases from J, the junction kept 10 bases outside the gene matches. CDR3 size: 14 residues.

This clone showed up just a few times. The chain couples TRBV4-1 to TRBJ1-1; possible D gene TRBD1, 6 bases. Looked up from germline, CDR1 is MGHRA and CDR2 is YSYEKL. This CDR3 is built from 16 residues. V was clipped by 0 bases and J by 3 bases, with 14 bases between them. The CDR3 region is CASSQDGSKGDTEAFF. In nucleotides, the CDR3 is TGCGCCAGCAGCCAAGATGGTTCTAAGGGGGACACTGAAGCTTTCTTT.

This clone was recorded a few times. The J gene is TRBJ2-2, the V gene TRBV12-5, with 10 nucleotides matching TRBD1. Unmatched junction bases numbered 10, after V lost 0 bases and J lost 3 bases. The CDR3 spans 19 residues. The germline V gene encodes CDR1 LGHNT and CDR2 FRNRAP. The CDR3 bases are TGTGCTAGTGGTTTGGTAGCCCTCTTCGGGACAGGGGACACCGGGGAGCTGTTTTTT. Its protein product is CASGLVALFGTGDTGELFF.

V usage is TRBV7-2 and J usage is TRBJ2-3; 8 bases align to TRBD2. The CDR3 has 17 residues. The V and J ends lost 1 base and 4 bases, in that order; junction bases with no gene match: 10. From germline, CDR1 is SGHTA and CDR2 FQGNSA. This CDR3 reads CASSLEAAGGGADTQYF. CDR3 bases: TGTGCCAGCAGCTTAGAGGCGGCGGGGGGAGGGGCAGATACGCAGTATTTT.

This clone was detected once. The CDR3 loop is CSGEGEHGELFF. CDR3 coding DNA: TGCAGCGGGGAGGGCGAGCACGGGGAGCTGTTTTTT. V is TRBV29-1 and J is TRBJ2-2; 7 bases are a match to TRBD2. This CDR3 is built from 12 residues. Germline trimming cut 7 bases from V and 7 bases from J; bases unmatched to any gene: 6. Germline loops: CDR1 SQVTM, CDR2 ANQGSEA.

The genes are TRBV13 and TRBJ2-2; D perhaps matches TRBD1 (6 bases). This CDR3 spans 15 amino acids. Trimming took off 4 bases at V and 2 bases at J, with 11 bases between the two ends. Germline V gene lookup returns CDR1 PRHDT and CDR2 FYEKMQ (reference sequence). CDR3 nucleotides: TGTGCCAGCAGCTCCAGGGGTTCCAACACCGGGGAGCTGTTTTTT. Translation gives CASSSRGSNTGELFF.

This chain uses TRBV7-2 with TRBJ2-7; D might be TRBD1 (6 bases). Germline loops: CDR1 SGHTA, CDR2 FQGNSA. Trimming removed 2 bases at V and 3 bases at J, with 14 bases between. The length of the CDR3 is 15 residues. The DNA for the CDR3 is TGTGCCAGCAGCTTAAACGGACAGAGCGTCTACGAGCAGTACTTC. It codes for CASSLNGQSVYEQYF.

The chain has TRBV6-5 and TRBJ2-1; D might be TRBD1 (6 bases). This CDR3 is built from 14 residues. Looked up from germline, CDR1 is MNHEY and CDR2 is SVGAGI. Trimming removed 6 bases at V and 6 bases at J, with 15 bases between. The DNA for the CDR3 is TGTGCCAGCAGCCGATCCTTACAGGGCAATGAGCAGTTCTTC. Translated: CASSRSLQGNEQFF.

The CDR3 nucleotides read TGTGCCAGCAGCAGGACAGGGGAGGGTACTAATGAAAAACTGTTTTTT. This sequence encodes CASSRTGEGTNEKLFF. The rearrangement uses TRBV21-1 and TRBJ1-4; the table's D gene call, TRBD1, was not cross checked with the DNA. TRBV21-1 is an annotated pseudogene. The CDR3 spans 16 residues.